This T cell receptor beta chain is from a study of graft-versus-host responses after intestinal transplantation. This CDR3 is 15 amino acids long. The ends were cut back, 6 bases at V and 4 bases at J, with 22 bases in the middle. Germline CDR1 is SQVTM and CDR2 is ANQGSEA. Only in-frame clones appear in the TCRdb table, and some are missing; sequencing was by immunoSEQ multiplex PCR. Of approximately 50,000 clones in the sample, about 87% were seen once. The origin of this receptor is a human patient who received an intestinal transplant, so some T cells may come from the graft donor. V is TRBV29-1 and J is TRBJ2-7; possibly TRBD1 for D (6 bases). Sequences were derived from PBMCs, sampled 26 days after transplant. The CDR3 nucleotides are TGCAGCGTCTTTGGGACACCCGAAGATGCGTACGAGCAGTACTTC. Its translation is CSVFGTPEDAYEQYF.